The 17 T cell receptor beta chains given below trace back to one sample, sequenced in a study of Graves' ophthalmopathy and Graves' hyperthyroidism. As the template, RNA transcripts were used to amplify TCR beta CDR3 regions. A first-round RT-PCR used HTBI primers, followed by a second-round multiplex PCR. TCRdb ran MiXCR on the multiplex PCR reads and lists one entry per CDR3 protein. The table has roughly 380,000 distinct CDR3 sequences, 15% to 17% seen once. The source material was peripheral blood. These receptors originate from a woman aged 18-29 years with stable Graves' hyperthyroidism.

Ten or more counts support this clonotype. The rearrangement uses TRBV19 and TRBJ2-7, with D possibly TRBD2 on 5 matching bases. V lost 5 bases, J lost 0 bases, and 17 bases lay in between. This CDR3 contains 16 residues. Germline V gene data show CDR1 as LNHDA and CDR2 as SQIVND (reference sequence). The CDR3 DNA sequence: TGTGCCAGTAGTGATACAGACTATAGTAACTCCTACGAGCAGTACTTC. As protein: CASSDTDYSNSYEQYF.

The CDR3 is CASSPVGRGYTF. The CDR3 coding sequence is TGCGCCAGCAGCCCCGTTGGGAGGGGCTACACCTTC. The gene calls are TRBV5-1 and TRBJ1-2; D unclear. CDR1 and CDR2 (germline): SGHRS, YFSETQ. The V gene lost 4 bases and the J gene lost 8 bases, with 12 bases spanning the gap. The CDR3 is 12 amino acids.

This clonotype was found many times. This sequence joins TRBV5-1 and TRBJ1-2, with 7 bases lining up with TRBD1. CDR3 size: 17 residues. Trimming took 3 bases from V and 1 from J; bases not matched to a gene: 12. Germline assignment: CDR1 SGHRS and CDR2 YFSETQ. The CDR3 nucleotides are TGCGCCAGCAGCTCGCATAACCAGGGGGGTTATAACTATGGCTACACCTTC. Its translation is CASSSHNQGGYNYGYTF.

Details on this clonotype: This could be a read error, since a much larger clone is one nucleotide away. V and J are TRBV24-1 and TRBJ2-5; TRBD1 matches at 9 bases. There are 15 residues in the CDR3. J lost 0 bases, V lost 6 bases, and 4 bases had no gene match. Germline V gives CDR1 KGHDR, CDR2 SFDVKD. The CDR3: CATSPGTGYQETQYF. In nucleotides, the CDR3 is TGTGCCACCAGTCCCGGGACAGGGTACCAAGAGACCCAGTACTTC.

The rearrangement uses TRBV9 and TRBJ2-3; D gene ambiguous. Germline values: CDR1 SGDLS, CDR2 YYNGEE. The CDR3 has 15 residues. V dropped 0 bases and J dropped 9 bases, with 17 bases sitting between them. CDR3 sequence reads: CASSVEATVRATQYF. The CDR3 nucleotides are TGTGCCAGCAGCGTAGAAGCGACTGTTCGCGCGACGCAGTATTTT.

This clonotype was detected a few times. It may be a read error: a sequence one base away is much more abundant. This chain connects TRBV6-1 to TRBJ2-7, with unresolved D. The CDR3 loop spans 10 amino acids. Trimming removed 8 bases at V and 5 bases at J, with 7 bases between. Looked up from germline, CDR1 is MNHNS and CDR2 is SASEGT. Here the CDR3 DNA reads TGTGCCAGCGGGCCCGACGAGCAGTACTTC. Its translation: CASGPDEQYF.

This clonotype has only one observation. It may be a read error: a sequence one base away is much more abundant. Here the CDR3 reads CASSIGTDRPIQPQHF. DNA for the CDR3: TGTGCCAGTAGTATAGGCACCGACAGACCGATTCAGCCCCAGCATTTT. The chain links TRBV19 to TRBJ1-5, with D possibly being TRBD1 (5 bases). Trimming cost V 1 base and J 6 bases, with 16 bases left between them. In germline, CDR1 is LNHDA, CDR2 SQIVND (reference sequence). CDR3 size: 16 residues. Drawing the rest from reference TRBV19 and TRBJ1-5, the complete variable domain is DGGITQSPKYLFRKEGQNVTLSCEQNLNHDAMYWYRQDPGQGLRLIYYSQIVNDFQKGDIAEGYSVSREKKESFPLTVTSAQKNPTAFYLCASSIGTDRPIQPQHFGDGTRLSIL.

The rearrangement links TRBV30 to TRBJ2-5; D remains unclear. Between the trimmed V and J ends, which lost 1 base and 5 bases, there was a span of 11 bases. The CDR3 is made up of 13 amino acids. Looked up from germline, CDR1 is GTSNPN and CDR2 is SVGIG (reference sequence). In nucleotides, the CDR3 is TGTGCCTGGAGTGGCAGTAGGCGGGAGACCCAGTACTTC. It specifies CAWSGSRRETQYF.

This clonotype was seen ten or more times. V gene TRBV6-4 combines with J gene TRBJ2-3; D might be TRBD2 (6 bases). Germline V CDR1 and CDR2: MRHNA, SNTAGT. V gave up 4 bases and J gave up 0 bases, with 14 bases separating them. This CDR3 has 16 amino acids. CDR3 region: CASSALSGTSTDTQYF. CDR3 nucleotide sequence: TGTGCCAGCAGTGCCCTTAGCGGTACTAGCACAGATACGCAGTATTTT.

This clonotype was recorded a few times. With a much larger clone just one base away, this may be a read error. This is likely a read error, given that the CDR3 carries no conserved phenylalanine or tryptophan at its end. This rearrangement joins TRBV6-2 or TRBV6-3 to TRBJ1-1; D not resolved. CDR3 length equals 13 residues. Germline loops: CDR1 MNHEY, CDR2 SVGEGT. Trimming took off 7 bases at V and 2 bases at J, with 11 bases between the two ends. CDR3 residues: CASKQDLNTEAFL. The DNA of the CDR3 is TGTGCCAGCAAGCAGGATCTAAACACTGAAGCTTTCCTT.

This clonotype was seen ten or more times. The chain is built from TRBV12-3 or TRBV12-4 and TRBJ2-7; weak D call: TRBD1 (7 bases). Trimming took 8 bases from V and 5 from J, leaving 22 bases between them. CDR3 length: 15 amino acids. CDR3 DNA: TGTGCCAGCCGATTCGGAGGGGGCCCCGGGGACGAGCAGTACTTC. As protein: CASRFGGGPGDEQYF.

This clonotype appeared a few times. The CDR3 spells CASSVSVPMYF. The CDR3, as DNA: TGTGCCAGCAGTGTCTCGGTTCCGATGTATTTT. V is TRBV12-3 or TRBV12-4 and J is TRBJ1-3; D is undetermined. V was clipped by 5 bases and J by 16 bases, with 15 bases between them. CDR3 size: 11 residues.

CDR3: CASSERLARTYEQYV. CDR3 nucleotide sequence: TGTGCCAGCAGTGAGAGGCTAGCGAGGACCTACGAGCAGTACGTC. The chain links TRBV2 to TRBJ2-7, with TRBD2 as a possible D gene (6 bases). The CDR3 loop spans 15 amino acids. CDR1 and CDR2 (germline): SNHLY, FYNNEI. Trimming shortened V by 3 bases and J by 2 bases, and 14 bases separated the two germline ends.

There are many counts of this clonotype. This rearrangement joins TRBV7-3 to TRBJ1-2, with a tentative D call TRBD1 (5 bases). V lost 0 bases to trimming and J lost 0 bases, with 8 bases between them. The V gene's germline CDR1 is SGHTA and CDR2 FQGTGA. The CDR3 runs 15 residues. The CDR3 coding sequence is TGTGCCAGCAGCTTAACGGCGACAGCTAACTATGGCTACACCTTC. It yields the protein CASSLTATANYGYTF. The complete variable domain, with remaining parts taken from reference TRBV7-3 and TRBJ1-2, reads GAGVSQTPSNKVTEKGKYVELRCDPISGHTALYWYRQSLGQGPEFLIYFQGTGAADDSGLPNDRFFAVRPEGSVSTLKIQRTERGDSAVYLCASSLTATANYGYTFGSGTRLTVV.

Points on this clonotype: One junction end does not reproduce the germline sequence, and a read error may be involved. The rearrangement links TRBV6-5 to TRBJ1-2; D is perhaps TRBD1 (5 bases). The CDR3 runs 13 residues. Germline V gene lookup returns CDR1 MNHEY and CDR2 SVGAGI. In DNA, the CDR3 is TGTGCCAGCTGTTATCCCTCGGGGGGTGGCTACACCTTC. Residues: CASCYPSGGGYTF.

The chain combines TRBV20-1 with TRBJ2-3, with a tentative D call TRBD1 (6 bases). There are 13 residues in the CDR3. The V end was cut by 2 bases, the J end by 2 bases, with 8 bases between. Germline CDR1 reads DFQATT; CDR2 reads SNEGSKA (reference sequence). The CDR3 loop reads CSARQGFTDTQYF. CDR3 nucleotides: TGCAGTGCTAGACAGGGGTTCACAGATACGCAGTATTTT.

This clonotype has at least ten counts. A read error may be the cause here, since a much bigger clone is one base away. This CDR3 is CASSYRDREGYTF. The CDR3 coding sequence is TGTGCCAGCAGTTACCGGGACAGGGAAGGCTACACCTTC. V gene TRBV6-5 combines with J gene TRBJ1-2; 9 positions match TRBD1. The CDR3 contains 13 residues. Losses at the gene ends were 2 bases for V and 8 bases for J; bases not matched to a gene: 3. The germline gives CDR1 MNHEY, CDR2 SVGAGI.